This T cell receptor beta chain was recorded in a study of T cell responses to AZD1222 COVID-19 vaccine. CDR1 and CDR2 from the germline V gene are ENHRY and SYGVKD. This CDR3 spans 15 amino acids. Trimming took 6 bases from V and 1 from J; bases not matched to a gene: 8. As for this clone: Its specificity is not known.

Study-wide points: Recipients of two AZD1222 doses showed rising Spike-specific TCR breadth and depth. Repertoires were sampled only after the peak T cell response. Only a handful of AZD1222 recipients, more than 5 in all, had baseline seropositivity. Targeting of unmutated variant regions was reportedly seen in nearly half of spike-specific TCRs.

Measured with immunoSEQ multiplex PCR; TCRdb has only the in-frame clones, and not every one. This sample has about 140,000 clones, with around 90% found just once. The chain carries TRBV10-3 and TRBJ2-7; 8 bases align to TRBD1. The sequencing used peripheral blood, collected 28 days after the second dose of the MenACWY control vaccine. The source is an adult who received the MenACWY meningococcal vaccine as a control. The CDR3 nucleotides are TGTGCCATCAGACCGACAGGGGACGGGTCCTACGAGCAGTACTTC. Protein product: CAIRPTGDGSYEQYF.